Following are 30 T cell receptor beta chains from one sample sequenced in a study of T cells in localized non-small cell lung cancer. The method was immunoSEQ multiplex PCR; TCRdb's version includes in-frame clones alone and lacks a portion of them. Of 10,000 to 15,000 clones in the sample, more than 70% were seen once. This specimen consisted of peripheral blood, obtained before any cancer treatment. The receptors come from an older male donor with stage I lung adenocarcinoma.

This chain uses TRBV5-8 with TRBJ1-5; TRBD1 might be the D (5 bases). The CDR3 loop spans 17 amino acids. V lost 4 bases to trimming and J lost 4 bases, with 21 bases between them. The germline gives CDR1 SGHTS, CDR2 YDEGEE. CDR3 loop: CASSPTIQGFSNQPQHF. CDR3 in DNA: TGTGCCAGCAGCCCTACGATTCAGGGATTCTCTAATCAGCCCCAGCATTTT.

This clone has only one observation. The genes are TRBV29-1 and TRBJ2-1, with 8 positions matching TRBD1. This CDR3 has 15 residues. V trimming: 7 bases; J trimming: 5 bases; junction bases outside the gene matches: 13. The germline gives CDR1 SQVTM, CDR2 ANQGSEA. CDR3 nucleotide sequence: TGCAGCGCCTGGACAGGGAAAAATGGGAACAATGAGCAGTTCTTC. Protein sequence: CSAWTGKNGNNEQFF.

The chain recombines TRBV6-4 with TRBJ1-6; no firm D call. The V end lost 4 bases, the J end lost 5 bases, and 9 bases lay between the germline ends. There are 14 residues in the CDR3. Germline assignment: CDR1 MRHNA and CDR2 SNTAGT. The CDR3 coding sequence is TGTGCCAGCAGTGCTACTGGGAATAATTCACCCCTCCACTTT. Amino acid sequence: CASSATGNNSPLHF.

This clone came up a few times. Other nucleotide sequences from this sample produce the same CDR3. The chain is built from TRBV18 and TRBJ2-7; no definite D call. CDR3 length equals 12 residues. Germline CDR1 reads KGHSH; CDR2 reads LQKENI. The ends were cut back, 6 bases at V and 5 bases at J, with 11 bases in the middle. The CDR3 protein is CASSPASHEQYF. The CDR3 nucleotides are TGTGCCAGCTCCCCCGCAAGCCACGAGCAGTACTTC.

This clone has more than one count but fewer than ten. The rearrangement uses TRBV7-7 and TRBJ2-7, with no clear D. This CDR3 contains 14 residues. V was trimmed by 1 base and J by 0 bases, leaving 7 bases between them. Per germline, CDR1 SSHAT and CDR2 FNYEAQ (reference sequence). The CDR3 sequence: CASSLGQNSYEQYF. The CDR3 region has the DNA TGTGCCAGCAGCTTAGGGCAGAACTCCTACGAGCAGTACTTC.

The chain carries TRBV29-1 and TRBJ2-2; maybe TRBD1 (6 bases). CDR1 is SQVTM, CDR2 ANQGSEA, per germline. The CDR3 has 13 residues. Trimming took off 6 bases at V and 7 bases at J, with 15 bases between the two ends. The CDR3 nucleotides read TGCAGCGTAGACCGACAGGCCGACGGGGAGCTGTTTTTT. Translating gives CSVDRQADGELFF.

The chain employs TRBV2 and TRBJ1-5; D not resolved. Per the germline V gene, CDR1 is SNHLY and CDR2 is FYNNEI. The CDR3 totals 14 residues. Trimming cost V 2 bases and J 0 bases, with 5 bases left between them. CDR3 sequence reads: CASSEPISNQPQHF. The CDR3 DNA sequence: TGTGCCAGCAGTGAACCCATTAGCAATCAGCCCCAGCATTTT. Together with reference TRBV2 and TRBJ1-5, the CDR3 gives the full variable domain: EPEVTQTPSHQVTQMGQEVILRCVPISNHLYFYWYRQILGQKVEFLVSFYNNEISEKSEIFDDQFSVERPDGSNFTLKIRSTKLEDSAMYFCASSEPISNQPQHFGDGTRLSIL.

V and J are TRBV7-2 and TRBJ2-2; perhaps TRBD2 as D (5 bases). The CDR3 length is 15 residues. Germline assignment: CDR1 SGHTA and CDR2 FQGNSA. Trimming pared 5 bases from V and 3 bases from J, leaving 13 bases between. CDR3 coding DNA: TGTGCCAGCAGCCGGAGGCGTTTAGACACCGGGGAGCTGTTTTTT. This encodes CASSRRRLDTGELFF.

CDR3: CASSLDREDYGYTF. The CDR3 nucleotides read TGCGCCAGCAGCTTAGACAGGGAGGACTATGGCTACACCTTC. The chain combines TRBV4-3 with TRBJ1-2; 7 positions agree with TRBD1. V dropped 5 bases and J dropped 3; count of bases not matched to a gene: 6. The germline CDR1 and CDR2 sequences are LGHNA and YSLEER. The CDR3 covers 14 residues.

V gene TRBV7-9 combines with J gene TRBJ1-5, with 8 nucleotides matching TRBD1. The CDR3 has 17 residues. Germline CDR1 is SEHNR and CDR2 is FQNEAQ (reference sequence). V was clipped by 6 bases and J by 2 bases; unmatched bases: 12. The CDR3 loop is CASSSDDRGRGNQPQHF. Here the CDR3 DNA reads TGTGCCAGCAGTTCAGACGACAGGGGACGGGGCAATCAGCCCCAGCATTTT. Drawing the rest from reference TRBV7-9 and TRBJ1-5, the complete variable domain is DTGVSQNPRHKITKRGQNVTFRCDPISEHNRLYWYRQTLGQGPEFLTYFQNEAQLEKSRLLSDRFSAERPKGSFSTLEIQRTEQGDSAMYLCASSSDDRGRGNQPQHFGDGTRLSIL.

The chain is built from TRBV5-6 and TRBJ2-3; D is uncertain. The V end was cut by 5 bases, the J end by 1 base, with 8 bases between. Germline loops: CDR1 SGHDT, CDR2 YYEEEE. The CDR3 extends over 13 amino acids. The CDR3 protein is CASSVTGTDTQYF. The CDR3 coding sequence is TGTGCCAGCAGTGTGACGGGCACAGATACGCAGTATTTT.

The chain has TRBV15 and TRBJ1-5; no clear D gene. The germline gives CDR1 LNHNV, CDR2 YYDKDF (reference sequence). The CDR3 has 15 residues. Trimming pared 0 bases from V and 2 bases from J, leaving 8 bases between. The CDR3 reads CATSRDKDGNQPQHF. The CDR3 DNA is TGTGCCACCAGCAGAGATAAGGACGGCAATCAGCCCCAGCATTTT.

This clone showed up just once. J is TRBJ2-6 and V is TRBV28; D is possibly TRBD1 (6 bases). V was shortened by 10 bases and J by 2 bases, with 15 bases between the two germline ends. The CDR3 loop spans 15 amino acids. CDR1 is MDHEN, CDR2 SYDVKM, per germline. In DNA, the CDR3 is TGTGCCACCATACAGGGAACAGCTGGGGCCAACGTCCTGACTTTC. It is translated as CATIQGTAGANVLTF.

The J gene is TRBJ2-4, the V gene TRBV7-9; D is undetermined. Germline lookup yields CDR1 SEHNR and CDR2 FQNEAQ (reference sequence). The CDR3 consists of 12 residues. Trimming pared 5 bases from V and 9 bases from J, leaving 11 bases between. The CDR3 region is CASSPDQGIQYF. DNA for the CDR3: TGTGCCAGCAGCCCGGACCAAGGCATTCAGTACTTC. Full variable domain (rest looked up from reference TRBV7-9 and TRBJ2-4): DTGVSQNPRHKITKRGQNVTFRCDPISEHNRLYWYRQTLGQGPEFLTYFQNEAQLEKSRLLSDRFSAERPKGSFSTLEIQRTEQGDSAMYLCASSPDQGIQYFGAGTRLSVL.

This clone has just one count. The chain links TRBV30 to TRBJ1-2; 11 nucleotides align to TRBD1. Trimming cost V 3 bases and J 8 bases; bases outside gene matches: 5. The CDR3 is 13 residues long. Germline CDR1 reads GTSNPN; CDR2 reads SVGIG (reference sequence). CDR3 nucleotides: TGTGCCTGGAGCGGACAGGGGGCGTGGGGCTACACCTTC. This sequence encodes CAWSGQGAWGYTF.

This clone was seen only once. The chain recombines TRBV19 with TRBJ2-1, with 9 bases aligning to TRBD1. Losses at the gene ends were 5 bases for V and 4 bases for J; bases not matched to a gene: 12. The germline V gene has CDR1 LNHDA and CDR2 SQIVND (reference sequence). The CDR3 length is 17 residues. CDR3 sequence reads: CASSSFGTGMNYNEQFF. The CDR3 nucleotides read TGTGCCAGTAGTTCCTTCGGGACAGGGATGAATTACAATGAGCAGTTCTTC.

The CDR3 loop is CASSLEGSYNEQFF. The CDR3 region has the DNA TGTGCCAGCAGCTTAGAAGGTTCCTACAATGAGCAGTTCTTC. The chain joins TRBV7-9 to TRBJ2-1; D uncertain. Germline loops: CDR1 SEHNR, CDR2 FQNEAQ (reference sequence). V lost 1 base and J 1 base, leaving 5 bases between the germline ends. This CDR3 region has 14 residues.

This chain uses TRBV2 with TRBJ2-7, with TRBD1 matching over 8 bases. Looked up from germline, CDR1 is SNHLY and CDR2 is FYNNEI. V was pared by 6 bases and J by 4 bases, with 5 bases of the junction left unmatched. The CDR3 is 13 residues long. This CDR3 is CASRGTGLYEQYF. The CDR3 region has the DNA TGTGCCAGCAGGGGGACAGGACTTTACGAGCAGTACTTC.

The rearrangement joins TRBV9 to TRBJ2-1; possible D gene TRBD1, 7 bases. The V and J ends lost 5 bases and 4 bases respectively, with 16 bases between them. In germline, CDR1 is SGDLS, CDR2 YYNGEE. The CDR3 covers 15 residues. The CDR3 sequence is CASSSEGAEYNEQFF. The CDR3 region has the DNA TGTGCCAGCAGTTCGGAGGGGGCTGAGTACAATGAGCAGTTCTTC.

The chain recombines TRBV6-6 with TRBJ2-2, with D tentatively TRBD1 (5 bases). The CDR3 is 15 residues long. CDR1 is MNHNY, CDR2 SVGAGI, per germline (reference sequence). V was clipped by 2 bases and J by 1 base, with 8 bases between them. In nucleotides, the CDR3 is TGTGCCAGCAGTTACCACGGACAGAACACCGGGGAGCTGTTTTTT. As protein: CASSYHGQNTGELFF.

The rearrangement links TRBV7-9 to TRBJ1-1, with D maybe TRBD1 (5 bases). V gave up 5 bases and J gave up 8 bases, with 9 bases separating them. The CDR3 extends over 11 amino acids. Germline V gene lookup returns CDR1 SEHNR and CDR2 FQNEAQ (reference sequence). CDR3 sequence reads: CASSHGGEAFF. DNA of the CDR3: TGTGCCAGCAGCCACGGGGGAGAAGCTTTCTTT.

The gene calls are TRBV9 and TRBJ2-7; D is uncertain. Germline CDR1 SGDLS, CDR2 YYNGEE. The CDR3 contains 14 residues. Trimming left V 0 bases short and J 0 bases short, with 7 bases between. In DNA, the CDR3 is TGTGCCAGCAGCGTAGACGTCAACTCCTACGAGCAGTACTTC. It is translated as CASSVDVNSYEQYF.

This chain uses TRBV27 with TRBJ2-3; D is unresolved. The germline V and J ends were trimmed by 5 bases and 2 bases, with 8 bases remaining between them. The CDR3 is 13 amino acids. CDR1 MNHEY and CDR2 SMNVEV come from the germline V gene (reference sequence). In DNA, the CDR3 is TGTGCCAGCAGTGAACTGAACACAGATACGCAGTATTTT. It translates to CASSELNTDTQYF.

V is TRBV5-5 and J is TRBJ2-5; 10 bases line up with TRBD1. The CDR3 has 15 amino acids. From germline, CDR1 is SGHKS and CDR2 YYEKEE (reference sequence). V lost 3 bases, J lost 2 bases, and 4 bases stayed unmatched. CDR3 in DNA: TGTGCCAGCAGCTCATCGGGACAGGGGCAAGAGACCCAGTACTTC. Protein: CASSSSGQGQETQYF.

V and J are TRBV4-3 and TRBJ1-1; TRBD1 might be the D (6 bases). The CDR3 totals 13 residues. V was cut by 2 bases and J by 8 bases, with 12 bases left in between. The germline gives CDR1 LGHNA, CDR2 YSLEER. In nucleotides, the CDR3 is TGCGCCAGCAGCCAACGGCTCAGGGGAGAAGCTTTCTTT. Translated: CASSQRLRGEAFF.

CDR3 coding DNA: TGCAGCGTCGGGAGGGGCCGAGCGGCCTCAGCCTACGAGCAGTACTTC. This translates into CSVGRGRAASAYEQYF. The chain combines TRBV29-1 with TRBJ2-7; TRBD2 matches 8 bases. CDR1 and CDR2 from the germline V gene are SQVTM and ANQGSEA. The CDR3 length is 16 residues. With 6 bases clipped from V and 2 bases from J, the junction kept 15 bases outside the gene matches.

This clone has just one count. The CDR3 loop is CASSSRRAHSRGYTF. For the CDR3, the DNA is TGTGCCAGCAGCTCTAGGAGAGCGCATAGTCGAGGCTACACCTTC. The rearrangement links TRBV11-3 to TRBJ1-2; D remains ambiguous. There are 15 residues in the CDR3. V was trimmed by 4 bases and J by 8 bases, leaving 20 bases between them. Germline assignment: CDR1 SGHNT and CDR2 YENEEA.

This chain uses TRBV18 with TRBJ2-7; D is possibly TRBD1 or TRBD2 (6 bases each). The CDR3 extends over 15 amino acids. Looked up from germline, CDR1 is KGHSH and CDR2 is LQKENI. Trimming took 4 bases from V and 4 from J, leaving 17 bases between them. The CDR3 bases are TGTGCCAGCTCACTCACACAGGGAGGAAGGTACGAGCAGTACTTC. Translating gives CASSLTQGGRYEQYF.

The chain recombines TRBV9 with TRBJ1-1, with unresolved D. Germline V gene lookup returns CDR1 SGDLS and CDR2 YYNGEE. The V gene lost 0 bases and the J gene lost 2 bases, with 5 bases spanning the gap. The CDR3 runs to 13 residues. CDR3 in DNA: TGTGCCAGCAGCGTAGGGATCAACACTGAAGCTTTCTTT. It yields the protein CASSVGINTEAFF.

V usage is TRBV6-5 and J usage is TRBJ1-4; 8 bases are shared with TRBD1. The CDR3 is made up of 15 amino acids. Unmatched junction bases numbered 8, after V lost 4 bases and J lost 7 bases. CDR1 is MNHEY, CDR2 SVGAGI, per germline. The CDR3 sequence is CASSLDRVLGEKLFF. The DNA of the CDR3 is TGTGCCAGCAGTTTGGACAGGGTTTTGGGTGAAAAACTGTTTTTT.